The 4 T cell receptor beta chains reported below all come from one sample, sequenced in a study of tumor-infiltrating lymphocytes in localized non-small cell lung cancer. Assay used: immunoSEQ multiplex PCR; TCRdb lists only in-frame clones, some missing. The sample has 10,000 to 15,000 clones, approximately 85% seen once. The sequenced sample consisted of uninvolved lung tissue not adjacent to the tumor. These receptors were collected from a human donor with non-small cell lung cancer.

This chain links TRBV4-2 with TRBJ1-4; D is unresolved. Germline CDR1 LGHNA, CDR2 YNFKEQ. There are 13 residues in the CDR3. Between the trimmed V and J ends, which lost 1 base and 3 bases, there was a span of 3 bases. CDR3 sequence: CASSQGANEKLFF. CDR3 coding DNA: TGTGCCAGCAGCCAAGGCGCTAATGAAAAACTGTTTTTT.

The chain employs TRBV7-9 and TRBJ2-2; TRBD2 matches at 10 bases. Trimming at V came to 5 bases and at J to 2 bases, leaving 2 bases not matched to a gene. The germline gives CDR1 SEHNR, CDR2 FQNEAQ (reference sequence). The CDR3 totals 15 residues. CDR3 bases: TGTGCCAGCAGCCCTAGCGGGAGTAACACCGGGGAGCTGTTTTTT. This encodes CASSPSGSNTGELFF.

J is TRBJ2-5 and V is TRBV14, with 7 nucleotides matching TRBD2. Looked up from germline, CDR1 is SGHDN and CDR2 is FVKESK. The CDR3 length is 14 residues. The trim removed 2 bases at V and 4 bases at J, leaving 4 bases unmatched. CDR3 bases: TGTGCCAGCAGCCAACTAGCGGCTGGAGAGACCCAGTACTTC. Encoded protein: CASSQLAAGETQYF.

The table lists this clone with a count of one. The gene calls are TRBV5-4 and TRBJ1-3; D not resolved. Germline loops: CDR1 SGHNT, CDR2 YYREEE (reference sequence). Trimming removed 2 bases at V and 10 bases at J, with 10 bases between. The CDR3 length is 12 residues. Here the CDR3 reads CASSFQTGTIYF. The CDR3 nucleotides are TGTGCCAGCAGCTTCCAGACCGGTACCATATATTTT.